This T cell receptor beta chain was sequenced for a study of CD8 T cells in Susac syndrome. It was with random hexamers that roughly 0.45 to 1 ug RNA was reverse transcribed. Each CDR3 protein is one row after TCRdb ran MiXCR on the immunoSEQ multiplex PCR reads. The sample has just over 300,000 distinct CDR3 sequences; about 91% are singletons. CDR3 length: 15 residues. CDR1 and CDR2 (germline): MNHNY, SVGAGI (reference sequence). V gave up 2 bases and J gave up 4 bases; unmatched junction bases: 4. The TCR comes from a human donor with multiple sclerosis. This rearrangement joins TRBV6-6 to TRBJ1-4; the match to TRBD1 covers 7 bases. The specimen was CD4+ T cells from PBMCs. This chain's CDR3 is CASSYQTGFNEKLFF. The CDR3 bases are TGTGCCAGCAGTTACCAGACAGGGTTTAATGAAAAACTGTTTTTT.